The 8 T cell receptor beta chains reported below all come from one sample, sequenced in a study of cytomegalovirus exposure and HLA in healthy donors (dated by TCRdb to about 2017). Library method: the immunoSEQ multiplex PCR assay. For the multiplex PCR, a mixture combining 60 forward primers for TCR Vbeta segments and 13 reverse primers for TCR Jbeta segments was used. The clones in this table, taken by TCRdb from immuneACCESS, are in-frame only. Not every clone is retained; where verified, under half of the shortfall comes from an unresolved V gene, and the cause of the rest is unknown. The table of this sample itemizes approximately 110,000 clones. The ten largest make up roughly 2% of the sample. The sequenced sample consisted of PBMCs. The receptors here all came from a man aged 40-55 years in good health and CMV-seronegative.

The chain has TRBV6-1 and TRBJ1-1; no clear D. From germline, CDR1 is MNHNS and CDR2 SASEGT. The CDR3 sequence is 13 residues long. V lost 2 bases and J lost 7, with 11 bases in between. The CDR3 coding sequence is TGTGCCAGCAGTGAAAGGGAGACAAGTGAAGCTTTCTTT. Its translation is CASSERETSEAFF.

This rearrangement joins TRBV7-3 to TRBJ2-5; TRBD2 matches 11 bases. This CDR3 has 15 amino acids. Germline V lookup: CDR1 SGHTA, CDR2 FQGTGA. The trim removed 6 bases at V and 4 bases at J, leaving 7 bases unmatched. The CDR3: CASSTISGRGETQYF. The DNA for the CDR3 is TGTGCCAGCAGTACAATTAGCGGGAGGGGAGAGACCCAGTACTTC. The complete variable domain, with remaining parts taken from reference TRBV7-3 and TRBJ2-5, reads GAGVSQTPSNKVTEKGKYVELRCDPISGHTALYWYRQSLGQGPEFLIYFQGTGAADDSGLPNDRFFAVRPEGSVSTLKIQRTERGDSAVYLCASSTISGRGETQYFGPGTRLLVL.

The V and J genes are TRBV29-1 and TRBJ2-5, with a tentative D call TRBD1 (6 bases). The CDR3 is made up of 16 amino acids. Germline V gives CDR1 SQVTM, CDR2 ANQGSEA. Between the trimmed V and J ends, which lost 5 bases and 2 bases, there was a span of 21 bases. CDR3 coding DNA: TGCAGCGTTAGAAGGGGGAGCCCCCGACTACAAGAGACCCAGTACTTC. Its translation: CSVRRGSPRLQETQYF.

V usage is TRBV6-6 and J usage is TRBJ2-2; 7 positions agree with TRBD1. The CDR3 contains 16 residues. Germline CDR1 is MNHNY and CDR2 is SVGAGI (reference sequence). The trim removed 4 bases at V and 6 bases at J, leaving 11 bases unmatched. The CDR3 reads CASSSVPDRASGELFF. The CDR3 nucleotides read TGTGCCAGCAGTTCCGTACCCGACAGGGCCTCCGGGGAGCTGTTTTTT.

DNA of the CDR3: TGTGCCATCAGTGAGTCTCAGGGTGTGGTTAGCGGCTACACCTTC. Its protein is CAISESQGVVSGYTF. V and J are TRBV10-3 and TRBJ1-2; maybe TRBD1 (5 bases). V lost 0 bases to trimming and J lost 8 bases, with 16 bases between them. Germline CDR1 ENHRY, CDR2 SYGVKD. This CDR3 is 15 amino acids long.

This chain uses TRBV9 with TRBJ2-1; D might be TRBD2 (5 bases). The CDR3 runs 15 residues. Trimming removed 4 bases from V and 4 bases from J, with 15 bases in between. From germline, CDR1 is SGDLS and CDR2 YYNGEE. CDR3 in DNA: TGTGCCAGCAGCCCCCGGGCAGGAGGTTACAATGAGCAGTTCTTC. It specifies CASSPRAGGYNEQFF.

This chain links TRBV10-2 with TRBJ2-5, with TRBD1 matching 8 bases. The closer fit of TRBJ2-7 to the DNA end suggests the J call may be wrong. Germline CDR1 is WSHSY and CDR2 is SAAADI. The CDR3 has 12 residues. The CDR3 reads CATSDRGYEQYF. In DNA form, the CDR3 reads TGCGCCACCTCCGACAGGGGCTACGAGCAGTACTTC.

The V gene is TRBV28, the J gene TRBJ2-5, with 9 nucleotides matching TRBD1. The V segment lost 6 bases and the J segment 4 bases; nucleotides outside the gene matches: 6. CDR1 MDHEN and CDR2 SYDVKM come from the germline V gene. The CDR3 runs to 14 residues. For the CDR3, the DNA is TGTGCCAGCAGGACAGGGGGTAAGAGAGAGACCCAGTACTTC. Its protein product is CASRTGGKRETQYF.